This T cell receptor beta chain was sequenced during a study of cytomegalovirus exposure and HLA in healthy donors. Study at large: There were 117 million unique TCR beta sequences, drawn from about 179 million T cells, in an earlier analysis.

General study points: Within an earlier analysis, most TCR beta V segments proved productive either about 90% or about 30% of the time. Rare TCR sequences predominated, though certain public TCRs were found in many donors. Later work found most CMV-associated TCR beta chains apparently HLA-restricted.

Notes on this clone: Its specificity is unknown.

The study ran its PCR with 60 Vbeta and 13 Jbeta primers. Generated by immunoSEQ multiplex PCR, the TCRdb table keeps only in-frame clones and is missing some. This repertoire shows under 200,000 clones, almost 75% found once; its top ten account for 4.5% to 5.5%. This receptor was obtained from a woman aged 18-30 years in good health and CMV-seropositive. Specimen: PBMCs.

The CDR3 DNA is TGTGCCAGCAGTTTCGCGACAGGGAAGACCCAGTACTTC. It translates to CASSFATGKTQYF. V usage is TRBV28 and J usage is TRBJ2-5; 7 positions match TRBD1. The germline gives CDR1 MDHEN, CDR2 SYDVKM. Unmatched junction bases numbered 4, after V lost 3 bases and J lost 6 bases. The CDR3 contains 13 residues.